This T cell receptor (beta chain) was captured by sequencing in a study of beta chain features in type 1 diabetes. Study results and caveats: All four CD4+ subsets from Type 1 diabetes patients carried moderately but significantly shorter TCRB CDR3s. Unsettled here was the matter of whether HLA type influences TCRB rearrangement. TCRB repertoires of naive, central memory and Treg cells appeared more similar among patients than among healthy donors.

Expressed TCRB transcripts were sequenced after all isolated RNA was converted to cDNA. TCRdb's copy holds only in-frame clones and misses some; the assay was immunoSEQ multiplex PCR. The sample carries 350,000 to 450,000 clones, over 11% recorded once. Looked up from germline, CDR1 is SEHNR and CDR2 is FQNEAQ (reference sequence). Deletions cut 3 bases from V and 5 bases from J, with 10 bases between. The CDR3 runs to 14 residues. About this clone itself: The antigen remains undetermined.

The rearrangement joins TRBV7-9 to TRBJ1-4; D is possibly TRBD1 (6 bases). Sequencing input: naive CD4+ T cells from blood. This sequence was found in a man aged 25 to 45 in good health. This CDR3 is CASSLTGENEKLFF. CDR3 coding DNA: TGTGCCAGCAGCTTGACAGGAGAGAATGAAAAACTGTTTTTT.